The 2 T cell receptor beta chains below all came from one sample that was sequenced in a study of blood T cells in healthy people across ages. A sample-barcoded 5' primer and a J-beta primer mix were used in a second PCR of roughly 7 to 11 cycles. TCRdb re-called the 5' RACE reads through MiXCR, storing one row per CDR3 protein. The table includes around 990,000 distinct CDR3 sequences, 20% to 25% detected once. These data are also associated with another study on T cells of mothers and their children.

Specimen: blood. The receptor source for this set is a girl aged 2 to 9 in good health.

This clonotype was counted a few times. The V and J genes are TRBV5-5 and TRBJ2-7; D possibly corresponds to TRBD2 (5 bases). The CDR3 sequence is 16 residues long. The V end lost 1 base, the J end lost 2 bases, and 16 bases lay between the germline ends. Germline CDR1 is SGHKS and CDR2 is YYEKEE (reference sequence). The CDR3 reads CASSLLGLTPTYEQYF. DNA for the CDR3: TGTGCCAGCAGCTTGCTCGGACTGACTCCAACCTACGAGCAGTACTTC.

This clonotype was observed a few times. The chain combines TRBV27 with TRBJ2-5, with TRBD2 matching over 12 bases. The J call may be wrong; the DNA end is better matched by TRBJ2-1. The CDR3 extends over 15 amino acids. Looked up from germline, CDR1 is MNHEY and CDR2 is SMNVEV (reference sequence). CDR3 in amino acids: CASSNLAGGQNEQFF. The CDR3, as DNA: TGTGCCAGCAGTAACCTAGCGGGGGGGCAGAATGAGCAGTTCTTC.